The present T cell receptor beta chain was sequenced within a study of OX40 agonist ivuxolimab in advanced cancers. Assay: immunoSEQ multiplex PCR; the TCRdb copy retains only in-frame clones and omits some. This sample yields fewer than 20,000 clones, of which more than 65% are seen a single time; roughly two fifths belongs to the top ten. Here the sequenced sample was CD4+ or CD8+ T cells sorted from blood, taken in a trial of the OX40 agonist ivuxolimab. This sequence originates from an adult with an advanced solid tumor such as melanoma, head and neck, liver or kidney cancer.

The CDR3, as DNA: TGTGCCAGCAGCAAAGCGAGGCGGGGTGAAGCTTTCTTT. Translated, it gives CASSKARRGEAFF. The chain employs TRBV21-1 and TRBJ1-1. TRBV21-1 is a documented pseudogene. The CDR3 has 13 residues.